Listed here is a single T cell receptor (beta chain). Its antigen is not identified. Different DNA sequences within this sample yield the same CDR3. Profiling relied on immunoSEQ multiplex PCR, and the TCRdb table lists in-frame clones only, not all of them. The sample holds millions of clones; about 94% are singletons and the top ten take more than 0.95%. Germline CDR1 is SEHNR and CDR2 is FQNEAQ (reference sequence). Trimming cost V 5 bases and J 1 base, with 8 bases left between them. The CDR3 is 13 residues long. These data come from a study of shared clonotypes between healthy human individuals. Study summary: The donor pool was made up of two women and a few men aged 18 to 49. Findings and caveats of the study: The donor pool, a small one, limited the genetic and exposure-history diversity represented. Read depth was anticipated to influence clonotype sharing among donors. Clonotypes shared by all four sorted-subset donors had higher generation probabilities than non-shared clonotypes.

Naive CD8 cells, CD45RO-negative and positively selected for CCR7, excluded terminally differentiated effector memory CD45RA+ cells. The chain is built from TRBV7-9 and TRBJ2-5; D may be TRBD1 (5 bases). Source material: naive CD8+ T cells sorted from blood. This clonotype was obtained from a man between 18 and 35 years old in good health. The CDR3 reads CASSDSGQETQYF. CDR3 sequence (DNA): TGTGCCAGCAGCGACAGTGGCCAAGAGACCCAGTACTTC.